This T cell receptor beta chain emerged from a study of T cells in Graves' hyperthyroidism and ophthalmopathy. The TCR beta CDR3 regions underwent amplification using RNA transcripts as the source. HTBI primers were employed in a first-round RT-PCR of the TCR CDR3. TCRdb re-called the multiplex PCR reads with MiXCR, one entry per CDR3 protein. Of about 740,000 distinct CDR3 sequences detected, approximately 14% appear once; the ten largest clones hold approximately 10%. The CDR3 consists of 17 residues. Germline CDR1 is MNHEY and CDR2 is SVGAGI. Unmatched junction bases numbered 7, after V lost 0 bases and J lost 6 bases. This clonotype was counted many times. The hyperthyroidism patients had all been newly diagnosed, and their disease duration was under 2 months. Their ages ranged from 18 to 65 years.

This rearrangement joins TRBV6-5 to TRBJ2-2; 10 positions match TRBD2. The sequencing sample was made of blood. The receptor was isolated from a woman between 18 and 29 years old with Graves' hyperthyroidism. In DNA form, the CDR3 reads TGTGCCAGCAGTTACTCGAAAAGCGGGAGGGCCGCCGGGGAGCTGTTTTTT. It specifies CASSYSKSGRAAGELFF.